This TCR beta chain was captured by sequencing in a study of cytomegalovirus exposure and HLA in healthy donors. At the time of sampling, donors were nominally healthy, though unrecorded immune exposures were likely. In the PCR, 60 Vbeta and 13 Jbeta primers were used. Original processing methods: About 12 million shared chains were among the approximately 80 million unique TCR beta chains that a later analysis counted. The data were produced by immunoSEQ multiplex PCR, yet TCRdb's version contains in-frame clones alone and is incomplete. The DNA was the basis for D and trimming; V, J and clone size are from that table. The sample carries 85,000 to 100,000 clones, about 83% recorded once. V shed 2 bases and J shed 1 base, with 8 bases lying between them. Germline CDR1 is ENHRY and CDR2 is SYGVKD. The CDR3 length is 14 residues.

Sequenced material: PBMCs. The receptor was isolated from a man aged 55-75 years in good health and CMV-seropositive. The genes are TRBV10-3 and TRBJ1-1, with D unclear. The CDR3 sequence: CAISERHKNTEAFF. DNA for the CDR3: TGTGCCATCAGTGAGAGACACAAGAACACTGAAGCTTTCTTT.